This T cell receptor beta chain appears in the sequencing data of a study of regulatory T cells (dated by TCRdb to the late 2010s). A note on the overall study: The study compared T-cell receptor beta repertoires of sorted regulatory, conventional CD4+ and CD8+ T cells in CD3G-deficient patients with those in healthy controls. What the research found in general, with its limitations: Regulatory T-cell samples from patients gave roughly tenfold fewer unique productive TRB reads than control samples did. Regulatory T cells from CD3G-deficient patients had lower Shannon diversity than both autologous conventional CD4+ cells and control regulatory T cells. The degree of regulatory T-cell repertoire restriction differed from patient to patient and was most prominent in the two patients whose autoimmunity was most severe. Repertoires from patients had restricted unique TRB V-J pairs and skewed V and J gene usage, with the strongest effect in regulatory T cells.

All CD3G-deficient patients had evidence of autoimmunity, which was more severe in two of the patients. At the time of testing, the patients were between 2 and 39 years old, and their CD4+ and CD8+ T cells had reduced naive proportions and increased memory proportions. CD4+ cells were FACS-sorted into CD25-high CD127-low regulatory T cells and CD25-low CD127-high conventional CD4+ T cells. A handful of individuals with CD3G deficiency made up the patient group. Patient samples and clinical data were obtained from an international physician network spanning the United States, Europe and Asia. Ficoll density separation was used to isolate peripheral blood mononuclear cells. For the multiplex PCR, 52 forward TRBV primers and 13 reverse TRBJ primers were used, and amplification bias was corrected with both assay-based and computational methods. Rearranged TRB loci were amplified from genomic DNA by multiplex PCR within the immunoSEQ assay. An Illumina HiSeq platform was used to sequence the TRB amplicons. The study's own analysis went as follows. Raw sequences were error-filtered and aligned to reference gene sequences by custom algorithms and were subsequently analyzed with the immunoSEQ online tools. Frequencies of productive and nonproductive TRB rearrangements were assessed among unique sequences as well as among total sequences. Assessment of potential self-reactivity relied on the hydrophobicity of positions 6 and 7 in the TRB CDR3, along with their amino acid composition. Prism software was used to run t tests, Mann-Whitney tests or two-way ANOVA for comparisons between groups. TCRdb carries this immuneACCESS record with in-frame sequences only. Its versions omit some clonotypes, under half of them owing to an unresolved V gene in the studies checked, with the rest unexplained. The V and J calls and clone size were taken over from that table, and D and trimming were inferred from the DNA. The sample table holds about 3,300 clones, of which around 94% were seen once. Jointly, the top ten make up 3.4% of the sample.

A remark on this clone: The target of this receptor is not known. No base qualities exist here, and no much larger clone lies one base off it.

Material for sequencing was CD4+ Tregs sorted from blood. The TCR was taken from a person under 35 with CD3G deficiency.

This receptor has the CDR3 CASSPGQNTEAFF. The sequence in DNA is TGTGCCAGCAGTCCGGGACAGAACACTGAAGCTTTCTTT. This sequence uses TRBV27 and TRBJ1-1; D gene: possibly TRBD1, on 6 matching bases. At the junction V is shortened by 5 bases and J by 1 base, with 8 bases in between. From a lookup of the germline V gene (reference sequence), CDR1 and CDR2 are MNHEY and SMNVEV. Taken from cysteine to phenylalanine, the CDR3 has 13 residues. The read is trimmed to its CDR3 DNA, 39 bases read in frame from base 1.